This TCR beta chain was found in a study of blood T cell repertoires in COVID-19 (dated by TCRdb to about 2020). In terms of the full investigation: Samples from collaborators originated in the United States, Italy and Spain and spanned both the acute and convalescent phases of COVID-19. The prospective study material was composed of cDNA or gDNA derived from T cells, B-cell-depleted T cells, or PBMCs. The dataset comprised deeply sampled blood TCRbeta repertoires from subjects exposed to, actively infected with, or recovered from COVID-19. The repertoires were released in a freely available public database meant as a resource for research on the immune response to SARS-CoV-2. The samples were drawn from two sources: the first 160 participants of the ongoing ImmuneRACE study, and fewer than 1,500 subjects contributed by 6 global collaborators. A de-identified subject ID, COVID-19 status, age in years and sex were almost always included in the sample metadata. Where HLA class I and class II types were available, the types were taken from metadata supplied by the sample provider, not from assay-based typing.

In Seattle, one collaborating source enrolled patients while the infection was active and tracked those patients longitudinally over the course of disease. Each collaborating institution followed its own protocols to collect whole blood in K2EDTA tubes. For TCRbeta analysis, collaborator samples were shipped as frozen whole blood, as isolated PBMCs, or as DNA extracted from either sample type. The immunoSEQ Assay, a bias-controlled multiplex PCR, was used to amplify TCRbeta CDR3 regions from genomic DNA. Processing in the source paper ran as follows. The number of nucleated cells in each sample was estimated by amplification of reference gene primers within the assay. Sequence reads were collapsed and filtered to measure the absolute abundance of every unique TCRbeta CDR3 rearrangement. Productive Simpson clonality was computed per sample as the square root of Simpson's diversity index over productive rearrangements. Held by TCRdb, this immuneACCESS table contains in-frame sequences only and omits some clones. Under half of the omission traces to an unresolved V gene where checked; the cause of the rest is unknown. V, J and clone size are those of that table, while D and trimming were read from the DNA. Present in this sample are tens of thousands of clones, 75% to 85% of which were seen just once. The ten top clones hold 4% to 6% of the sample.

Note on this clone: Its binding antigen is unknown. Within one base of it there is no much larger clone, and no base qualities were kept.

V and J are trimmed by 5 bases and 9 bases, and the gene matches miss 13 bases of the junction. The cysteine opens and the phenylalanine closes a CDR3 of 16 amino acids. The only DNA kept is the CDR3, 48 bases in frame from the first base. The germline V gene (reference sequence) provides CDR1 SEHNR and CDR2 FQNEAQ. Points the paper makes about the study in general: The quantity of clinical and demographic metadata differed by source and by participant and was supplied without curation.

This clonotype was obtained from a man older than 75 with COVID-19, enrolled during active disease. Sequencing input: peripheral blood. This chain joins TRBV7-9 to TRBJ2-1; TRBD2 agrees with 10 junctional bases. At the DNA level, the sequence is TGTGCCAGCAGCCCCCGGGCTAGCGGGAGTTCCAGTGAGCAGTTCTTC. It specifies CASSPRASGSSSEQFF.